These 5 T cell receptor beta chains were all obtained from the same sample, sequenced in a study of cytomegalovirus exposure and HLA in healthy donors. Both 60 Vbeta primers and 13 Jbeta primers went into the PCR. Measured with immunoSEQ multiplex PCR; TCRdb has only the in-frame clones, and not every one. The sample lists some 120,000 clones; roughly 78% were seen once. Sequencing input: PBMCs. The origin of the receptors is a male donor in good health and CMV-seronegative.

V gene TRBV10-3 combines with J gene TRBJ2-7, with TRBD1 matching 9 bases. The V gene's germline CDR1 is ENHRY and CDR2 SYGVKD. The trim removed 7 bases at V and 6 bases at J, leaving 10 bases unmatched. The length of the CDR3 is 14 residues. DNA for the CDR3: TGTGCCATCACCGGGACAGGGAAATTTGGCGAGCAGTACTTC. Amino acids: CAITGTGKFGEQYF.

The rearrangement joins TRBV10-3 to TRBJ2-3; unclear D gene. Germline-derived CDR1 and CDR2 are ENHRY and SYGVKD. The V end was cut by 4 bases, the J end by 2 bases, with 10 bases between. This CDR3 has 14 amino acids. The CDR3 here is CAISVLDITDTQYF. CDR3 DNA: TGTGCCATCAGTGTTCTAGATATCACAGATACGCAGTATTTT.

The V and J genes are TRBV27 and TRBJ2-7, with D unclear. The CDR3 runs to 13 residues. Germline CDR1 is MNHEY and CDR2 is SMNVEV (reference sequence). V lost 6 bases and J lost 1, with 10 bases in between. CDR3 in amino acids: CASRTPRSYEQYF. The CDR3 DNA reads as TGTGCCAGCAGGACTCCACGTTCCTACGAGCAGTACTTC.

This chain connects TRBV11-3 to TRBJ2-3; the match to TRBD1 covers 9 bases. V dropped 2 bases and J dropped 6; count of bases not matched to a gene: 6. The CDR3 length is 15 residues. Germline loops: CDR1 SGHNT, CDR2 YENEEA. The CDR3 bases are TGTGCCAGCAGCTTACCGGGACAGGGTACTGATACGCAGTATTTT. It encodes CASSLPGQGTDTQYF.

This rearrangement joins TRBV9 to TRBJ1-1; TRBD1 agrees at 7 bases. V was pared by 4 bases and J by 7 bases, with 7 bases of the junction left unmatched. CDR3 length: 13 amino acids. Germline assignment: CDR1 SGDLS and CDR2 YYNGEE. The CDR3 region has the DNA TGTGCCAGCAGCTCCAGACAGGGCGGTGAAGCTTTCTTT. It translates to CASSSRQGGEAFF.